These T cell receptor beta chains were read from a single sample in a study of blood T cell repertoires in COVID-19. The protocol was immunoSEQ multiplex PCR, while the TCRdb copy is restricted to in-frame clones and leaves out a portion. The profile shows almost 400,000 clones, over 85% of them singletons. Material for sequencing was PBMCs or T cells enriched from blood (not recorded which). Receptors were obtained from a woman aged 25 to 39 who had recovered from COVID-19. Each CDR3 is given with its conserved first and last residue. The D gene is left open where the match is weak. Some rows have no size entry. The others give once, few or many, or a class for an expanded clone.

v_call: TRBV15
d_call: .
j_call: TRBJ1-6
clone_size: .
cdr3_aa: CATSRNLLKQGSPLHF
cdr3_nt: TGTGCCACCAGCAGAAATTTACTTAAACAGGGTTCACCCCTCCACTTT

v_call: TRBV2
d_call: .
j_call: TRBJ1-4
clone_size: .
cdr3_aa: CASSEWQTNEKLFF
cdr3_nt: TGTGCCAGCAGTGAGTGGCAGACTAATGAAAAACTGTTTTTT

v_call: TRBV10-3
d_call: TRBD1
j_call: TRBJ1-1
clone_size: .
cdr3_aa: CAISDWDRIPGNTEAFF
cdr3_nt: TGTGCCATCAGTGACTGGGACAGGATACCTGGCAACACTGAAGCTTTCTTT

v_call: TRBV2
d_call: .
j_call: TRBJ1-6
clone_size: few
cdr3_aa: CASSSQAGSPLHF
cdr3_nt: TGTGCCAGCAGTTCCCAAGCGGGATCACCCCTCCACTTT

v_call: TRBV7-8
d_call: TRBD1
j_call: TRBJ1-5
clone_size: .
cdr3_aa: CASSLGGGTGRNQPQHF
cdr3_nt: TGTGCCAGCAGCTTAGGGGGAGGGACAGGGAGGAATCAGCCCCAGCATTTT

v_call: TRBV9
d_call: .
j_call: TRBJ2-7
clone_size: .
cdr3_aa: CASSVGARSEQYF
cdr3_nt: TGTGCCAGCAGCGTAGGAGCAAGATCCGAGCAGTACTTC

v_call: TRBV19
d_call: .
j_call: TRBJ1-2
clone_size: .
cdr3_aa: CASSIEPPGQVGYTF
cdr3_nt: TGTGCCAGTAGTATAGAGCCTCCCGGACAAGTTGGCTACACCTTC

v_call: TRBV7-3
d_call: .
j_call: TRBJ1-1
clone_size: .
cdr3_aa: CASSLGTNTEAFF
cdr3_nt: TGTGCCAGCAGCTTAGGGACTAACACTGAAGCTTTCTTT

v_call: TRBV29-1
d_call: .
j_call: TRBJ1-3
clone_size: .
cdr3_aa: CSVAGGQLAGNTIYF
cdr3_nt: TGCAGCGTGGCCGGCGGACAGCTCGCTGGAAACACCATATATTTT

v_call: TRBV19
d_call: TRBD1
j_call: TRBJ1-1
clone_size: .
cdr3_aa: CASSADRDTEAFF
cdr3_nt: TGTGCCAGTAGTGCTGACAGGGACACTGAAGCTTTCTTT

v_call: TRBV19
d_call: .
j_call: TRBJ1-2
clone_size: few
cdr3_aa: CASSPGEGRSYGYTF
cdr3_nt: TGTGCCAGTAGCCCCGGGGAAGGCCGTTCCTATGGCTACACCTTC

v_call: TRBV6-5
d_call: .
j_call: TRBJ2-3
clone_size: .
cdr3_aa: CATAAGGTDTQYF
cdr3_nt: TGTGCCACTGCCGCAGGGGGCACAGATACGCAGTATTTT

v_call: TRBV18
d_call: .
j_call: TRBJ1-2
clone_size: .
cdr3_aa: CASSPPIGPQKDNYGYTF
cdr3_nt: TGTGCCAGCTCACCACCTATTGGGCCCCAGAAGGATAACTATGGCTACACCTTC

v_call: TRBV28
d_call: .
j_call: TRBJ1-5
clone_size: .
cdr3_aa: CASSPDRRVSNQPQHF
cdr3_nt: TGTGCCAGCAGCCCAGACCGACGGGTTAGCAATCAGCCCCAGCATTTT

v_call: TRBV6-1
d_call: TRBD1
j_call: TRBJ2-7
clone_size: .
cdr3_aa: CASSEAPGQSYEQYF
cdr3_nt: TGTGCCAGCAGTGAGGCTCCGGGACAGAGCTACGAGCAGTACTTC

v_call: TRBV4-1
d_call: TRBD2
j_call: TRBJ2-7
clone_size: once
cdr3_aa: CASSQDFSGGGTYEQYF
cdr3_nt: TGCGCCAGCAGCCAAGATTTTAGCGGGGGGGGCACCTACGAGCAGTACTTC

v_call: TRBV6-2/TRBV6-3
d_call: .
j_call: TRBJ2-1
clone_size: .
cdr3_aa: CASSYSRYNEQFF
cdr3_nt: TGTGCCAGCAGTTATTCGCGGTACAATGAGCAGTTCTTC

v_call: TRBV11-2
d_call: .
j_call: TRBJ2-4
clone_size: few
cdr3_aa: CASSSDLNIQYF
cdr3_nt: TGTGCCAGCAGCTCCGACTTAAACATTCAGTACTTC

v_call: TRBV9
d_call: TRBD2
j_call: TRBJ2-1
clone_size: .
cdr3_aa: CASSVAQRGDGEQFF
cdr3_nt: TGTGCCAGCAGCGTAGCCCAGCGGGGGGACGGTGAGCAGTTCTTC

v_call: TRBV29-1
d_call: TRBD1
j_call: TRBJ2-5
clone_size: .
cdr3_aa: CSVEATGQGAWETQYF
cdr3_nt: TGCAGCGTTGAGGCCACCGGACAGGGGGCATGGGAGACCCAGTACTTC

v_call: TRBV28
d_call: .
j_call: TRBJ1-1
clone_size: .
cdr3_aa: CASSPLTVNTEAFF
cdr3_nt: TGTGCCAGCTCCCCTCTCACAGTGAACACTGAAGCTTTCTTT

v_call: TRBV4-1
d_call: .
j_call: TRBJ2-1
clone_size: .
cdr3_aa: CASSRQTSSYNEQFF
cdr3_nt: TGCGCCAGCAGCCGACAAACTAGCAGTTACAATGAGCAGTTCTTC

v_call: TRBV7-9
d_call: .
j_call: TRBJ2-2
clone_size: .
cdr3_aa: CASSLLLTGELFF
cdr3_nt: TGTGCCAGCAGTCTCCTTTTGACCGGGGAGCTGTTTTTT

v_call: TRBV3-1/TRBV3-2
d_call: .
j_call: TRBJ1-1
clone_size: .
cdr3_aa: CASSPGFEAFF
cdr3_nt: TGTGCCAGCAGCCCGGGATTTGAAGCTTTCTTT

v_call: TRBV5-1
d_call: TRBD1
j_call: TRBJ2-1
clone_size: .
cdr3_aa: CASSPDRASWNEQFF
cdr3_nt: TGCGCCAGCAGCCCGGACAGGGCTAGCTGGAATGAGCAGTTCTTC

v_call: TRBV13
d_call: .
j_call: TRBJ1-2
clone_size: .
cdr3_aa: CASSLGGAPYYGYTF
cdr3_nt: TGTGCCAGCAGCTTAGGGGGAGCCCCTTACTATGGCTACACCTTC

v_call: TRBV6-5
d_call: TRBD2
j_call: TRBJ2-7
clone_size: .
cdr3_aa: CASRPTRGGLYEQYF
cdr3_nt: TGTGCCAGCAGACCTACCCGGGGGGGCCTCTACGAGCAGTACTTC